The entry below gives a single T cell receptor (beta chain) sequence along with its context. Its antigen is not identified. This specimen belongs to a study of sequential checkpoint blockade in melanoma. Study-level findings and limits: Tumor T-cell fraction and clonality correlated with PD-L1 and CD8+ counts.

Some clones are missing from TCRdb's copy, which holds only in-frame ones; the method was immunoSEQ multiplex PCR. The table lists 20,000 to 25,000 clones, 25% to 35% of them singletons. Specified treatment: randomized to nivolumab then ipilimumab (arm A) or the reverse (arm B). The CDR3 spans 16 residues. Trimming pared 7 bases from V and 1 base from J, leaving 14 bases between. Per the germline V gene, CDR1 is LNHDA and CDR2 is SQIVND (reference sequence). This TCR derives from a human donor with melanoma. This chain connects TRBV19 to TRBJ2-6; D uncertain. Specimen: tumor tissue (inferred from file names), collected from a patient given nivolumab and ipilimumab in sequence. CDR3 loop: CASTPGRTSGANVLTF. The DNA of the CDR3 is TGTGCCAGTACCCCCGGTCGGACGTCTGGGGCCAACGTCCTGACTTTC.